This TCR beta chain is drawn from a study of T cells after yellow fever vaccination. About this clonotype: Its antigen is not known.

One entry per CDR3 protein, called by TCRdb with MiXCR from the 5' RACE reads. The data contain approximately 550,000 distinct CDR3 sequences, around 21% of them singletons. Study observations and caveats: The bulk population could contribute abundant contaminating clonotypes to FACS-sorted repertoires.

V gave up 2 bases and J gave up 16 bases, with 12 bases separating them. Germline V gene sequence: CDR1 SGHTA, CDR2 FQGNSA. This CDR3 has 11 residues. The input for sequencing was PBMCs, taken 15 days after the yellow fever booster vaccination. The chain has TRBV7-2 and TRBJ2-1; TRBD1 is a possible D gene (5 bases). The receptor's source is a man aged 25 to 40 who received the YFV17D yellow fever vaccine. This chain's CDR3 is CASSLLGAGFF. The CDR3 DNA reads TGTGCCAGCAGCTTACTTGGGGCCGGATTCTTC.